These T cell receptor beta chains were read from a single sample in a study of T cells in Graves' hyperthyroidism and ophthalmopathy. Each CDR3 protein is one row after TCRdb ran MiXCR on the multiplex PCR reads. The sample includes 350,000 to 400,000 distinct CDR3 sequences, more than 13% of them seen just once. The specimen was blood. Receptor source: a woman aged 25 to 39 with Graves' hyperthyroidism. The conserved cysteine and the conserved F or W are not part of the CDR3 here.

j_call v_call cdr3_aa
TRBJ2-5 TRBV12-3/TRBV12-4 ASSLSGGRQETQY
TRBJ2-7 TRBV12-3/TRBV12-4 ASSLELLGHRSYEQY
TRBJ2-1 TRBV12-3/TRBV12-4 ASSRLTSGGYNEQF
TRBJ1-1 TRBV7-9 ASSLLRSDRGRLNTEAF
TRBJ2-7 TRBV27 ASSLSSRSHRYEQY
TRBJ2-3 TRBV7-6 ASSLGYSGRTDTQY
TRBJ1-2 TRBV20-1 SARGIWWAHGYT
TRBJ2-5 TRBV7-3 ASSPGRDGETQY
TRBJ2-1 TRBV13 ASSTPRISDEQF
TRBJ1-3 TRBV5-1 ASSESLWTTGNTIY
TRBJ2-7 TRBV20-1 SARFGTGRDEQY
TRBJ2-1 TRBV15 ATRTGPNEQF
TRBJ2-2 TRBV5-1 ASSPTSGSNTGELF
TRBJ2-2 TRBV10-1 ASRSTGQSGELF
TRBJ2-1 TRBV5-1 ASSLASLAIDEQF
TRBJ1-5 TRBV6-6 ASSYSGTGNQPQH
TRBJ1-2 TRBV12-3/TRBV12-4 ASGDRDDYGYT
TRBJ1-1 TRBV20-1 SARDRFAF
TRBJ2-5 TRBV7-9 ASSRYTAGGTGGEETQY
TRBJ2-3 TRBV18 ASSPPGLAGDTQY
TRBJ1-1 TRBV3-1 ASSQMGQGGAEAF
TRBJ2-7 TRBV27 ASSLLAETYEQY
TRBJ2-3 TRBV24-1 ATSDPSQTDTQY
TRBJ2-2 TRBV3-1 ASSQTNTGELF
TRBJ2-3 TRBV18 ASSSKRDTTDTQY
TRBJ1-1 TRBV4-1 ASSYTREPEAF
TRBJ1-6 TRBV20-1 SAREQGDNSPLH
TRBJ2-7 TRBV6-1 ASRRQGAREQY
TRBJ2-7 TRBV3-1 ASSQLETSGRYEQY